Shown below are 14 T cell receptor beta chains from a single sample sequenced in a study of blood T cell repertoires in COVID-19. This table comes from immunoSEQ multiplex PCR, and its TCRdb copy is limited to in-frame clones, with some not included. The table includes around 700,000 clones, just under 90% detected once. Sequenced sample: peripheral blood. The receptors were gathered from a woman aged 18 to 35 with acute or convalescent COVID-19.

The chain carries TRBV5-6 and TRBJ2-2; weak D call: TRBD1 (6 bases). V lost 3 bases and J 1 base, leaving 10 bases between the germline ends. The CDR3 extends over 15 amino acids. The germline V gene encodes CDR1 SGHDT and CDR2 YYEEEE. CDR3 bases: TGTGCCAGCAGCTACGGGACACAGAACACCGGGGAGCTGTTTTTT. Encoded protein: CASSYGTQNTGELFF. The variable domain in full, with the rest retrieved from reference TRBV5-6 and TRBJ2-2, is DAGVTQSPTHLIKTRGQQVTLRCSPKSGHDTVSWYQQALGQGPQFIFQYYEEEERQRGNFPDRFSGHQFPNYSSELNVNALLLGDSALYLCASSYGTQNTGELFFGEGSRLTVL.

The J gene is TRBJ2-3, the V gene TRBV19, with 10 bases fitting TRBD2. This CDR3 is 16 amino acids long. Looked up from germline, CDR1 is LNHDA and CDR2 is SQIVND (reference sequence). Germline trimming cut 1 base from V and 2 bases from J; bases unmatched to any gene: 3. The CDR3 nucleotides are TGTGCCAGTAGTATAGTAGCGGGGGGTTACACAGATACGCAGTATTTT. Translation: CASSIVAGGYTDTQYF.

The chain uses TRBV30 and TRBJ1-1; D possibly corresponds to TRBD1 (5 bases). The V end lost 4 bases, the J end lost 7 bases, and 10 bases lay between the germline ends. The CDR3 sequence is 11 residues long. Germline loops: CDR1 GTSNPN, CDR2 SVGIG (reference sequence). CDR3 region: CAWTQANEAFF. The CDR3 DNA is TGTGCCTGGACACAGGCAAATGAAGCTTTCTTT.

The chain joins TRBV4-2 to TRBJ2-3; D ambiguous. V lost 0 bases and J lost 1, with 17 bases in between. Germline-derived CDR1 and CDR2 are LGHNA and YNFKEQ. The CDR3 length is 18 residues. DNA for the CDR3: TGTGCCAGCAGCCAAGATAGGTGGAGCGCTCGGGGCACAGATACGCAGTATTTT. It encodes CASSQDRWSARGTDTQYF.

This chain connects TRBV10-3 to TRBJ1-5, with 9 positions matching TRBD1. The CDR3 runs to 15 residues. The V gene end was trimmed by 3 bases and the J gene end by 6 bases; junction bases not matched to a gene: 6. Germline CDR1 is ENHRY and CDR2 is SYGVKD. CDR3 sequence reads: CAISDNTGGSQPQHF. The CDR3 DNA reads as TGTGCCATCAGTGACAATACAGGGGGCAGTCAGCCCCAGCATTTT.

This clone was seen a single time. The chain uses TRBV19 and TRBJ1-1; no firm D call. Germline CDR1 and CDR2: LNHDA and SQIVND (reference sequence). V was shortened by 2 bases and J by 5 bases, with 18 bases between the two germline ends. CDR3 length: 16 amino acids. This CDR3 reads CASSIPPMRGLTEAFF. CDR3 nucleotide sequence: TGTGCCAGTAGTATACCCCCCATGCGAGGGCTTACTGAAGCTTTCTTT.

V usage is TRBV5-4 and J usage is TRBJ2-3; D gene unclear. V lost 5 bases to trimming and J lost 6 bases, with 7 bases between them. CDR1 is SGHNT and CDR2 is YYREEE in the germline V gene (reference sequence). The CDR3 sequence is 11 residues long. The DNA of the CDR3 is TGTGCCAGCAGGTCTATGGATACGCAGTATTTT. Amino acid sequence: CASRSMDTQYF.

The chain uses TRBV5-4 and TRBJ1-3; maybe TRBD1 (5 bases). This CDR3 is built from 16 residues. V lost 5 bases, J lost 7 bases, and 22 bases lay in between. In germline, CDR1 is SGHNT, CDR2 YYREEE (reference sequence). The CDR3 nucleotides read TGTGCCAGCAGTCGGGGGGGAATACAAGTCGGGAACACCATATATTTT. Protein: CASSRGGIQVGNTIYF.

This clone was found a few times. The chain recombines TRBV5-6 with TRBJ2-7; no clear D. The CDR3 has 13 amino acids. Per the germline V gene, CDR1 is SGHDT and CDR2 is YYEEEE. V was trimmed by 7 bases and J by 0 bases, leaving 11 bases between them. In DNA, the CDR3 is TGTGCCAGCGAAACACAGTACTCCTACGAGCAGTACTTC. Translated: CASETQYSYEQYF.

The chain employs TRBV4-1 and TRBJ1-1, with 10 bases identical to TRBD1. Germline CDR1 and CDR2: MGHRA and YSYEKL. J gave up 4 bases and V 4 bases, and 12 bases lay outside the gene matches. The CDR3 runs 17 residues. The CDR3 region is CASSLRFDRGPGTEAFF. The CDR3 DNA follows: TGCGCCAGCAGCCTTCGTTTTGACAGGGGGCCGGGCACTGAAGCTTTCTTT.

V usage is TRBV4-3 and J usage is TRBJ1-6; 8 bases match TRBD1. CDR1 and CDR2 (germline): LGHNA, YSLEER. The V gene end was trimmed by 1 base and the J gene end by 9 bases; junction bases not matched to a gene: 11. CDR3 length: 17 amino acids. The CDR3 DNA follows: TGCGCCAGCAGCCAAGTCCCGACAGGGGTAGGAAGTTCACCCCTCCACTTT. The encoded protein is CASSQVPTGVGSSPLHF.

This chain connects TRBV30 to TRBJ2-3; D remains ambiguous. CDR3 length: 14 residues. Trimming stripped 4 bases from V and 1 base from J, with 12 bases between. The V gene's germline CDR1 is GTSNPN and CDR2 SVGIG (reference sequence). The CDR3 is CAWTRGEGTDTQYF. CDR3 in DNA: TGTGCCTGGACCCGCGGAGAGGGCACAGATACGCAGTATTTT.

This clone appeared once. V is TRBV6-5 and J is TRBJ1-2; D unresolved. With 0 bases removed from V and 5 bases from J, the gap between germline ends came to 7 bases. Germline CDR1 and CDR2: MNHEY and SVGAGI. This CDR3 has 13 amino acids. CDR3 nucleotides: TGTGCCAGCAGTTACTCGAGGGAGTATGGCTACACCTTC. This translates into CASSYSREYGYTF.

Comments on this clone: Other DNA sequences from this sample encode an identical CDR3 as well. The chain joins TRBV19 to TRBJ1-2, with TRBD1 identical over 9 bases. Germline CDR1 reads LNHDA; CDR2 reads SQIVND (reference sequence). V shed 6 bases, J shed 4 bases, and the junction held 6 bases outside the gene matches. This CDR3 has 14 residues. The CDR3 protein is CASSRDRVGYGYTF. CDR3 DNA sequence: TGTGCCAGTAGCAGGGACAGGGTAGGCTATGGCTACACCTTC.